The rows below give T cell receptor beta chains drawn from one sample of a study of spatial heterogeneity in lung cancer. MiXCR, run by TCRdb on the 5' RACE reads, gives a single entry per CDR3 protein. Among just under 2,000 distinct CDR3 sequences listed, more than 8.5% were seen once. Here the sequenced sample was lung tumor tissue, taken at surgery. Source of these receptors: a female donor with early-stage non-small cell lung cancer. Each CDR3 is given with its conserved first and last residue. The D gene is left open where the match is weak. Only some rows state a clone size, as once, few, many or a class for expanded clones.

TRBJ2-5 | TRBD2 | medium-sized | TRBV20-1 | CSAELAGAGGETQYF | TGCAGTGCCGAACTAGCGGGGGCCGGCGGGGAGACCCAGTACTTC
TRBJ1-1 | - | large | TRBV5-1 | CASSTGSTEAFF | TGCGCCAGCAGCACAGGGAGCACTGAAGCTTTCTTT
TRBJ1-1 | - | once | TRBV29-1 | CSVETQTGGTEAFF | TGCAGCGTTGAAACCCAGACCGGGGGAACTGAAGCTTTCTTT
TRBJ2-1 | TRBD2 | medium-sized | TRBV4-2 | CASSPGSGGGISYNEQFF | TGTGCCAGCAGCCCCGGTAGCGGGGGGGGCATCTCCTACAATGAGCAGTTCTTC
TRBJ1-5 | TRBD1 | medium-sized | TRBV7-2 | CASSFNGRGFGQPQHF | TGTGCCAGCAGCTTCAATGGCAGGGGGTTTGGGCAGCCCCAGCATTTT
TRBJ2-6 | - | medium-sized | TRBV15 | CATSSRDSTGANVLTF | TGTGCCACCAGCAGCCGCGACAGCACTGGGGCCAACGTCCTGACTTTC
TRBJ2-7 | TRBD2 | - | TRBV6-2/TRBV6-3 | CASRIAGGYEQYF | TGTGCCAGCAGAATAGCGGGAGGGTACGAGCAGTACTTC
TRBJ1-1 | - | - | TRBV12-3/TRBV12-4 | CASSLLGTEAFF | TGTGCCAGCAGTCTCCTTGGGACTGAAGCTTTCTTT
TRBJ2-1 | - | large | TRBV11-2 | CASSPPGVSYNEQFF | TGTGCCAGCAGCCCTCCCGGGGTTTCCTACAATGAGCAGTTCTTC
TRBJ2-2 | - | medium-sized | TRBV5-4 | CASSLWASTKELFF | TGTGCCAGCAGCTTGTGGGCCAGCACGAAGGAGCTGTTTTTT
TRBJ2-1 | TRBD2 | medium-sized | TRBV7-9 | CASSLRTSGRALYNEQFF | TGTGCCAGCAGCTTAAGGACTAGCGGGAGGGCCCTATACAATGAGCAGTTCTTC
TRBJ1-1 | - | - | TRBV4-1 | CASSPKIGSSMNTEAFF | TGCGCCAGCAGCCCAAAGATCGGATCTAGCATGAACACTGAAGCTTTCTTT
TRBJ1-1 | - | medium-sized | TRBV10-3 | CAISESLYGRGGAEAFF | TGTGCCATCAGTGAGTCCCTCTACGGACGTGGCGGTGCTGAAGCTTTCTTT
TRBJ2-5 | - | medium-sized | TRBV5-1 | CASSLAGQAQETQYF | TGCGCCAGCAGCTTGGCTGGCCAGGCCCAAGAGACCCAGTACTTC
TRBJ2-7 | TRBD1 | medium-sized | TRBV7-8 | CASSLDRGGYEQYF | TGTGCCAGCAGCCTCGACAGGGGGGGGTACGAGCAGTACTTC
TRBJ2-5 | TRBD2 | medium-sized | TRBV5-1 | CASGSGSYETQYF | TGCGCCAGCGGGAGCGGGAGTTACGAGACCCAGTACTTC
TRBJ1-1 | - | medium-sized | TRBV18 | CASSPRPGFVNTEAFF | TGTGCCAGCTCACCAAGGCCGGGGTTCGTGAACACTGAAGCTTTCTTT
TRBJ2-1 | TRBD1 | medium-sized | TRBV7-7 | CASSLDRGHGQFF | TGTGCCAGCAGCCTGGACAGGGGACATGGGCAGTTCTTC
TRBJ1-1 | TRBD1 | medium-sized | TRBV6-5 | CASSFGQGARITEAFF | TGTGCCAGCAGTTTCGGACAGGGGGCGAGGATCACTGAAGCTTTCTTT
TRBJ2-1 | - | medium-sized | TRBV30 | CAWRGRGGHSEQFF | TGTGCCTGGAGGGGCAGGGGGGGGCACAGTGAGCAGTTCTTC
TRBJ2-7 | - | medium-sized | TRBV20-1 | CSAGRDGTYEQYF | TGCAGTGCGGGCCGGGACGGGACCTACGAGCAGTACTTC
TRBJ2-7 | TRBD2 | few | TRBV5-1 | CASSSSGGAVEQYF | TGCGCCAGCAGCTCTAGCGGGGGGGCCGTCGAGCAGTACTTC
TRBJ2-5 | TRBD2 | medium-sized | TRBV7-6 | CASSWTSGGKETQYF | TGTGCCAGCAGCTGGACTAGCGGGGGAAAAGAGACCCAGTACTTC
TRBJ2-3 | - | few | TRBV7-2 | CASRKGGFRPPSTDTQYF | TGTGCCAGCCGAAAAGGGGGGTTCCGGCCACCTAGCACAGATACGCAGTATTTT
TRBJ2-5 | - | few | TRBV20-1 | CSARRETQYF | TGCAGTGCTAGACGAGAGACCCAGTACTTC
TRBJ2-5 | TRBD2 | few | TRBV9 | CASSSTLAAQETQYF | TGTGCCAGCAGCTCCACCCTAGCGGCCCAAGAGACCCAGTACTTC
TRBJ1-1 | - | large | TRBV30 | CAWSVTGTAFF | TGTGCCTGGAGTGTAACGGGGACAGCTTTCTTT
TRBJ2-2 | TRBD2 | medium-sized | TRBV20-1 | CSASGLAGEGTGELFF | TGCAGTGCTAGCGGACTAGCGGGAGAGGGAACCGGGGAGCTGTTTTTT
TRBJ1-4 | TRBD1 | medium-sized | TRBV20-1 | CSPLQGAMEGEKLFF | TGCAGTCCGCTACAGGGGGCAATGGAAGGTGAAAAACTGTTTTTT
TRBJ1-2 | - | medium-sized | TRBV12-3/TRBV12-4 | CASSFDRSYGYTF | TGTGCCAGCAGTTTTGATCGGAGCTATGGCTACACCTTC
TRBJ1-1 | - | medium-sized | TRBV20-1 | CSARETGLGEAFF | TGCAGTGCTAGAGAGACAGGACTGGGCGAAGCTTTCTTT
TRBJ1-4 | TRBD1 | - | TRBV4-1 | CASSQGTGEKLFF | TGCGCCAGCAGCCAGGGGACAGGGGAAAAACTGTTTTTT
TRBJ1-6 | TRBD1 | medium-sized | TRBV7-9 | CASSPGQGESPLHF | TGTGCCAGCAGCCCCGGACAGGGGGAATCACCCCTCCACTTT
TRBJ2-1 | - | medium-sized | TRBV6-5 | CASSYSNLNNEQFF | TGTGCCAGCAGTTACTCGAACCTTAACAATGAGCAGTTCTTC
TRBJ2-2 | TRBD2 | medium-sized | TRBV7-2 | CASSLRRGANTGELFF | TGTGCCAGCAGCTTACGGCGGGGGGCGAACACCGGGGAGCTGTTTTTT
TRBJ1-1 | - | medium-sized | TRBV29-1 | CSVGSRGDTEAFF | TGCAGCGTTGGGTCGAGGGGTGACACTGAAGCTTTCTTT
TRBJ2-1 | - | few | TRBV5-4 | CASSLGTADYNEQFF | TGTGCCAGCAGCTTGGGGACAGCGGACTACAATGAGCAGTTCTTC
TRBJ2-7 | - | medium-sized | TRBV19 | CASSRLPGETANEQYF | TGTGCCAGTAGTAGACTCCCAGGGGAAACGGCTAACGAGCAGTACTTC
TRBJ2-5 | TRBD2 | medium-sized | TRBV5-1 | CASSRLAGGETQYF | TGCGCCAGCAGCCGACTAGCGGGGGGAGAGACCCAGTACTTC
TRBJ2-1 | - | - | TRBV27 | CASTDVYNEQFF | TGTGCCAGCACCGACGTTTACAATGAGCAGTTCTTC
TRBJ2-4 | - | few | TRBV13 | CASSLERKNIQYF | TGTGCCAGCAGCTTAGAGCGGAAAAACATTCAGTACTTC
TRBJ1-6 | TRBD1 | medium-sized | TRBV27 | CASSLTGTGHSPLHF | TGTGCCAGCAGTTTGACCGGGACAGGGCATTCACCCCTCCACTTT
TRBJ1-1 | - | medium-sized | TRBV7-3 | CASSLGGQLTEAFF | TGTGCCAGCAGCTTAGGGGGACAACTCACTGAAGCTTTCTTT
TRBJ2-5 | TRBD2 | medium-sized | TRBV5-5 | CASSLGPTSGGAQETQYF | TGTGCCAGCAGCCTTGGCCCGACTAGCGGGGGGGCCCAAGAGACCCAGTACTTC
TRBJ1-1 | - | - | TRBV11-3 | CASSLGGPSTEAFF | TGTGCCAGCAGCCTAGGGGGTCCGAGCACTGAAGCTTTCTTT
TRBJ2-3 | TRBD2 | few | TRBV7-2 | CASSPPSGAVTDTQYF | TGTGCCAGCAGTCCGCCTAGCGGGGCGGTGACAGATACGCAGTATTTT
TRBJ2-3 | - | medium-sized | TRBV6-2/TRBV6-3 | CASSSDRKSTDTQYF | TGTGCCAGCAGTTCAGACCGGAAGAGCACAGATACGCAGTATTTT
TRBJ2-7 | TRBD2 | - | TRBV5-6 | CASKLAGGPYEQYF | TGTGCCAGCAAACTAGCGGGAGGGCCCTACGAGCAGTACTTC
TRBJ2-3 | - | medium-sized | TRBV24-1 | CATSEPSDTQYF | TGTGCCACCAGTGAGCCGTCAGATACGCAGTATTTT
TRBJ1-1 | TRBD1 | - | TRBV20-1 | CSARGQGFTEAFF | TGCAGTGCTAGAGGACAGGGTTTTACTGAAGCTTTCTTT
TRBJ2-5 | TRBD2 | - | TRBV27 | CASSELAGGRETQYF | TGTGCCAGCAGTGAACTAGCGGGAGGCCGGGAGACCCAGTACTTC
TRBJ2-7 | - | medium-sized | TRBV3-1 | CASSVGEGAGLKYEQYF | TGTGCCAGCAGCGTAGGAGAGGGTGCGGGACTGAAGTACGAGCAGTACTTC
TRBJ2-6 | TRBD2 | large | TRBV7-2 | CASSPGLDFSGANVLTF | TGTGCCAGCAGCCCCGGACTAGACTTCTCTGGGGCCAACGTCCTGACTTTC
TRBJ2-1 | - | medium-sized | TRBV24-1 | CATSDSRPVGESYNEQFF | TGTGCCACCAGTGATTCTCGTCCTGTAGGTGAGTCATACAATGAGCAGTTCTTC
TRBJ2-3 | TRBD2 | medium-sized | TRBV20-1 | CSATGAGGTTDTQYF | TGCAGTGCTACCGGAGCGGGGGGAACCACAGATACGCAGTATTTT